What follows describes a single T cell receptor (beta chain). This sample is drawn from a study of shared T cell receptors in the human thymus. This table comes from immunoSEQ multiplex PCR, and its TCRdb copy is limited to in-frame clones, with some not included. The sample holds hundreds of thousands of clones, roughly 94% seen once. This TCR was recovered from a human donor. Sequencing used thymocytes.

The CDR3 loop is CSASRRPEQYF. CDR3 in DNA: TGCAGTGCTAGTCGTAGACCCGAGCAGTACTTC. The rearrangement joins TRBV20-1 to TRBJ2-7; D uncertain. The CDR3 sequence is 11 residues long. From germline, CDR1 is DFQATT and CDR2 SNEGSKA (reference sequence). The V and J ends lost 3 bases and 6 bases respectively, with 9 bases between them.